Shown below are 28 T cell receptor beta chains from a single sample sequenced in a study of blood T cell repertoires in COVID-19. Assay used: immunoSEQ multiplex PCR; TCRdb lists only in-frame clones, some missing. The sample lists around 260,000 clones, about 85% occurring once. Specimen: peripheral blood. The receptors stem from a human donor in a cohort sampled during active COVID-19.

V gene TRBV7-3 combines with J gene TRBJ2-5; D call uncertain. The CDR3 totals 13 residues. V was shortened by 1 base and J by 9 bases, with 12 bases between the two germline ends. Germline loops: CDR1 SGHTA, CDR2 FQGTGA. The CDR3 DNA is TGTGCCAGCAGCTTAAGCCCCCTTGGAGCCCAGTACTTC. Translated, it gives CASSLSPLGAQYF. Based on the CDR3 plus reference TRBV7-3 and TRBJ2-5, the full variable domain is GAGVSQTPSNKVTEKGKYVELRCDPISGHTALYWYRQSLGQGPEFLIYFQGTGAADDSGLPNDRFFAVRPEGSVSTLKIQRTERGDSAVYLCASSLSPLGAQYFGPGTRLLVL.

The V call is TRBV2, the J call TRBJ2-4, with 8 bases aligning to TRBD2. CDR3 length: 13 amino acids. The germline V gene encodes CDR1 SNHLY and CDR2 FYNNEI. Trimming cost V 5 bases and J 11 bases; bases outside gene matches: 8. DNA of the CDR3: TGTGCCAGCAGTCTAGGACTAGCTGAGGTTCAGTACTTC. The encoded protein is CASSLGLAEVQYF. Full variable domain (missing parts from reference TRBV2 and TRBJ2-4): EPEVTQTPSHQVTQMGQEVILRCVPISNHLYFYWYRQILGQKVEFLVSFYNNEISEKSEIFDDQFSVERPDGSNFTLKIRSTKLEDSAMYFCASSLGLAEVQYFGAGTRLSVL.

The rearrangement links TRBV19 to TRBJ2-5; D ambiguous. CDR3 length: 14 amino acids. The V gene lost 1 base and the J gene lost 5 bases, with 11 bases spanning the gap. CDR1 is LNHDA and CDR2 is SQIVND in the germline V gene (reference sequence). CDR3 in amino acids: CASSIVPMEETQYF. DNA for the CDR3: TGTGCCAGTAGTATAGTCCCCATGGAGGAGACCCAGTACTTC. Filled out from reference TRBV19 and TRBJ2-5, the complete variable domain reads DGGITQSPKYLFRKEGQNVTLSCEQNLNHDAMYWYRQDPGQGLRLIYYSQIVNDFQKGDIAEGYSVSREKKESFPLTVTSAQKNPTAFYLCASSIVPMEETQYFGPGTRLLVL.

The chain uses TRBV3-1 (or the pseudogene TRBV3-2) and TRBJ2-1, with 9 bases lining up with TRBD1. The CDR3 is 20 amino acids. V shed 1 base, J shed 5 bases, and the junction held 18 bases outside the gene matches. CDR1 is LGHDT and CDR2 is YNNKEL in the germline V gene (reference sequence). CDR3 loop: CASSQVRPGQGYRENNEQFF. The CDR3 bases are TGTGCCAGCAGCCAAGTTCGGCCGGGACAGGGCTACAGGGAAAACAATGAGCAGTTCTTC.

On this clone: In the same sample, other DNA sequences code for this CDR3. The chain carries TRBV6-5 and TRBJ2-7; D is ambiguous. Trimming shortened V by 4 bases and J by 3 bases, and 4 bases separated the two germline ends. CDR1 and CDR2 (germline): MNHEY, SVGAGI. CDR3 length equals 11 residues. This CDR3 is CASSSYYEQYF. The DNA for the CDR3 is TGTGCCAGCAGTTCTTACTACGAGCAGTACTTC.

The chain couples TRBV4-2 to TRBJ2-3; maybe TRBD2 (6 bases). With 4 bases removed from V and 4 bases from J, the gap between germline ends came to 9 bases. Germline CDR1 and CDR2: LGHNA and YNFKEQ. This CDR3 is 13 amino acids long. The CDR3 sequence is CASSPGLSDTQYF. As DNA, the CDR3 is TGTGCCAGCAGCCCGGGACTTTCAGATACGCAGTATTTT.

The chain joins TRBV25-1 to TRBJ1-2; maybe TRBD1 (5 bases). Germline values: CDR1 MGHDK, CDR2 SYGVNS. This CDR3 has 14 amino acids. V lost 3 bases and J lost 5, with 13 bases in between. The CDR3 region is CASSDADSDYGYTF. CDR3 nucleotide sequence: TGTGCCAGCAGTGACGCAGACAGCGATTATGGCTACACCTTC.

The gene calls are TRBV11-2 and TRBJ2-3; 8 nucleotides align to TRBD2. V shed 5 bases and J 5 bases; nucleotides not matched to a gene: 9. CDR1 and CDR2 (germline): SGHAT, FQNNGV. The CDR3 is 15 amino acids. The CDR3 DNA sequence: TGTGCCAGCAGCCTTAGCGGGGCCAACATAGATACGCAGTATTTT. Translating it yields CASSLSGANIDTQYF.

The chain has TRBV2 and TRBJ1-5, with D perhaps matching TRBD1 (5 bases). The CDR3 runs 14 residues. CDR1 SNHLY and CDR2 FYNNEI come from the germline V gene. V was trimmed by 7 bases and J by 4 bases, leaving 14 bases between them. In DNA form, the CDR3 reads TGTGCCAGCACGGGGCGGGGCGGTAATCAGCCCCAGCATTTT. Its translation: CASTGRGGNQPQHF.

This chain connects TRBV14 to TRBJ2-5, with a possible D match to TRBD1 (6 bases). V lost 5 bases and J 5 bases, leaving 12 bases between the germline ends. CDR3 length: 13 amino acids. Germline CDR1 is SGHDN and CDR2 is FVKESK. The chain's CDR3 is CASSSGAKETQYF. Written as DNA, the CDR3 is TGTGCCAGCAGCTCAGGGGCAAAGGAGACCCAGTACTTC.

The CDR3 spells CASRAQADTQYF. In DNA, the CDR3 is TGTGCCAGCCGCGCCCAAGCAGATACGCAGTATTTT. The genes are TRBV18 and TRBJ2-3; D call uncertain. Germline V gene data show CDR1 as KGHSH and CDR2 as LQKENI. The V end was cut by 8 bases, the J end by 4 bases, with 10 bases between. The CDR3 spans 12 residues.

Only a few counts were recorded for this clone. V usage is TRBV27 and J usage is TRBJ1-5; 10 bases fit TRBD1. The CDR3 is 15 residues long. V trimming: 2 bases; J trimming: 6 bases; junction bases outside the gene matches: 4. Germline CDR1 and CDR2: MNHEY and SMNVEV (reference sequence). CDR3 sequence: CASSLSRDRGQPQHF. Here the CDR3 DNA reads TGTGCCAGCAGTTTAAGCCGGGACAGGGGTCAGCCCCAGCATTTT.

The rearrangement links TRBV29-1 to TRBJ2-7; 12 nucleotides agree with TRBD2. V lost 8 bases and J lost 5; bases outside the gene matches: 7. This CDR3 spans 13 amino acids. From germline, CDR1 is SQVTM and CDR2 ANQGSEA. The CDR3 DNA reads TGCAGCCCGAGGGCTAGCGGGAGGGACGAGCAGTACTTC. This translates into CSPRASGRDEQYF.

The chain uses TRBV21-1 and TRBJ1-4. TRBV21-1 is recorded as a pseudogene. The CDR3 has 16 amino acids. The CDR3 nucleotides are TGTGCCAGCTGCCTAAACGGCAACAGGAGGGGTGAAAAACTGTTTTTT. Its translation is CASCLNGNRRGEKLFF.

This chain joins TRBV27 and TRBJ2-3; 12 nucleotides agree with TRBD2. Germline CDR1 is MNHEY and CDR2 is SMNVEV (reference sequence). Losses at the gene ends were 2 bases for V and 4 bases for J; bases not matched to a gene: 4. The CDR3 length is 16 residues. CDR3 region: CASSLRRLAGADTQYF. The CDR3 coding sequence is TGTGCCAGCAGTTTACGTAGACTAGCGGGAGCAGATACGCAGTATTTT.

The rearrangement uses TRBV19 and TRBJ1-5; D unclear. V lost 4 bases, J lost 3 bases, and 16 bases lay in between. The CDR3 has 16 residues. Per the germline V gene, CDR1 is LNHDA and CDR2 is SQIVND (reference sequence). CDR3 nucleotide sequence: TGTGCCAGTAGTAAAGGAGCGGTCTCGCTCAATCAGCCCCAGCATTTT. It translates to CASSKGAVSLNQPQHF. Full variable domain (outside the CDR3, taken from reference TRBV19 and TRBJ1-5): DGGITQSPKYLFRKEGQNVTLSCEQNLNHDAMYWYRQDPGQGLRLIYYSQIVNDFQKGDIAEGYSVSREKKESFPLTVTSAQKNPTAFYLCASSKGAVSLNQPQHFGDGTRLSIL.

The V and J genes are TRBV5-1 and TRBJ2-7; 14 positions agree with TRBD2. The CDR3 has 18 residues. The V segment lost 5 bases and the J segment 0 bases; nucleotides outside the gene matches: 10. Germline assignment: CDR1 SGHRS and CDR2 YFSETQ. The DNA for the CDR3 is TGCGCCAGCAGGCGTGGGACTAGCGGGAGACGGATCTCCTACGAGCAGTACTTC. Its protein product is CASRRGTSGRRISYEQYF.

The rearrangement uses TRBV5-3 and TRBJ1-2; no definite D call. TRBV5-3 is an ORF for which the function is uncertain. This CDR3 comprises 15 residues. V was shortened by 3 bases and J by 5 bases, with 17 bases between the two germline ends. This chain's CDR3 is CARSSRLRLLYGYTF. Written as DNA, the CDR3 is TGTGCCAGAAGCTCCCGGTTGAGGCTCTTATATGGCTACACCTTC.

The J gene is TRBJ2-7, the V gene TRBV5-6, with TRBD1 as a possible D gene (7 bases). V lost 1 base and J 4 bases, leaving 15 bases between the germline ends. CDR1 is SGHDT and CDR2 is YYEEEE in the germline V gene. The CDR3 extends over 15 amino acids. CDR3 amino acids: CASSLNAGQTYEQYF. The CDR3 nucleotides are TGTGCCAGCAGCTTGAACGCGGGACAGACTTACGAGCAGTACTTC. The full variable domain, rest sourced from reference TRBV5-6 and TRBJ2-7, is DAGVTQSPTHLIKTRGQQVTLRCSPKSGHDTVSWYQQALGQGPQFIFQYYEEEERQRGNFPDRFSGHQFPNYSSELNVNALLLGDSALYLCASSLNAGQTYEQYFGPGTRLTVT.

This clone came up once. The genes are TRBV5-6 and TRBJ1-2; 11 bases line up with TRBD1. CDR1 SGHDT and CDR2 YYEEEE come from the germline V gene. The length of the CDR3 is 14 residues. The ends lost 5 bases at V and 8 bases at J; junction bases unmatched: 8. Here the CDR3 reads CASRPGQGGRGYTF. In DNA form, the CDR3 reads TGTGCCAGCAGACCGGGACAGGGGGGAAGGGGCTACACCTTC.

This clone has just one count. The chain recombines TRBV2 with TRBJ2-2, with D perhaps TRBD1 (7 bases). Trimming shortened V by 6 bases and J by 0 bases, and 14 bases separated the two germline ends. The CDR3 covers 16 residues. CDR1 and CDR2 from the germline V gene are SNHLY and FYNNEI. CDR3 amino acids: CASRRGRESNTGELFF. CDR3 coding DNA: TGTGCCAGCAGAAGGGGGCGGGAATCGAACACCGGGGAGCTGTTTTTT. The variable domain in full, with the rest retrieved from reference TRBV2 and TRBJ2-2, is EPEVTQTPSHQVTQMGQEVILRCVPISNHLYFYWYRQILGQKVEFLVSFYNNEISEKSEIFDDQFSVERPDGSNFTLKIRSTKLEDSAMYFCASRRGRESNTGELFFGEGSRLTVL.

Details on this clone: The same CDR3 can be traced to other DNA sequences in this sample. The chain carries TRBV28 and TRBJ1-3; D unclear. The V end was cut by 6 bases, the J end by 0 bases, with 3 bases between. This CDR3 spans 12 amino acids. Per germline, CDR1 MDHEN and CDR2 SYDVKM. The CDR3 region has the DNA TGTGCCAGCAGAGCCTCTGGAAACACCATATATTTT. It translates to CASRASGNTIYF.

The chain couples TRBV2 to TRBJ1-2; perhaps TRBD1 as D (6 bases). This CDR3 spans 13 amino acids. Per germline, CDR1 SNHLY and CDR2 FYNNEI. Trimming left V 3 bases short and J 7 bases short, with 12 bases between. The CDR3 DNA is TGTGCCAGCAGTGACCTGACAGGAGTTGGCTACACCTTC. Protein product: CASSDLTGVGYTF.

This sequence joins TRBV29-1 and TRBJ1-1; 7 bases line up with TRBD1. CDR1 is SQVTM, CDR2 ANQGSEA, per germline. V lost 7 bases and J lost 1; bases outside the gene matches: 6. The CDR3 is 13 amino acids. Here the CDR3 reads CSGLGGRNTEAFF. DNA for the CDR3: TGCAGCGGATTAGGGGGCAGGAACACTGAAGCTTTCTTT.

The chain joins TRBV20-1 to TRBJ2-5; the match to TRBD2 covers 9 bases. The germline V gene has CDR1 DFQATT and CDR2 SNEGSKA (reference sequence). The ends lost 3 bases at V and 5 bases at J; junction bases unmatched: 13. This CDR3 comprises 16 residues. As DNA, the CDR3 is TGCAGTGCTAGTCTAGGTAGCGGGAGTAGGGATGAGACCCAGTACTTC. Its translation: CSASLGSGSRDETQYF.

The DNA of the CDR3 is TGTGCCAGCAGCTCTGGCAGGGAACCCTATGGCTACACCTTC. It specifies CASSSGREPYGYTF. This chain uses TRBV7-9 with TRBJ1-2; D may be TRBD1 (5 bases). The ends were cut back, 4 bases at V and 4 bases at J, with 13 bases in the middle. The CDR3 is made up of 14 amino acids. Per germline, CDR1 SEHNR and CDR2 FQNEAQ (reference sequence). Filled out from reference TRBV7-9 and TRBJ1-2, the complete variable domain reads DTGVSQNPRHKITKRGQNVTFRCDPISEHNRLYWYRQTLGQGPEFLTYFQNEAQLEKSRLLSDRFSAERPKGSFSTLEIQRTEQGDSAMYLCASSSGREPYGYTFGSGTRLTVV.

CDR3 nucleotides: TGTGCCAGCAAGGGGAGCGGGAGTGGCACCGGGGAGCTGTTTTTT. Protein: CASKGSGSGTGELFF. This rearrangement joins TRBV2 to TRBJ2-2, with 8 bases lining up with TRBD2. CDR3 size: 15 residues. Trimming at V came to 7 bases and at J to 4 bases, leaving 8 bases not matched to a gene. CDR1 and CDR2 (germline): SNHLY, FYNNEI.

The chain combines TRBV7-9 with TRBJ2-5, with TRBD1 matching over 7 bases. J lost 1 base, V lost 6 bases, and 8 bases had no gene match. The CDR3 is made up of 15 amino acids. Germline V gene sequence: CDR1 SEHNR, CDR2 FQNEAQ (reference sequence). The chain's CDR3 is CASRPTTGSQETQYF. The CDR3 nucleotides read TGTGCCAGCAGGCCTACGACAGGGTCCCAAGAGACCCAGTACTTC.